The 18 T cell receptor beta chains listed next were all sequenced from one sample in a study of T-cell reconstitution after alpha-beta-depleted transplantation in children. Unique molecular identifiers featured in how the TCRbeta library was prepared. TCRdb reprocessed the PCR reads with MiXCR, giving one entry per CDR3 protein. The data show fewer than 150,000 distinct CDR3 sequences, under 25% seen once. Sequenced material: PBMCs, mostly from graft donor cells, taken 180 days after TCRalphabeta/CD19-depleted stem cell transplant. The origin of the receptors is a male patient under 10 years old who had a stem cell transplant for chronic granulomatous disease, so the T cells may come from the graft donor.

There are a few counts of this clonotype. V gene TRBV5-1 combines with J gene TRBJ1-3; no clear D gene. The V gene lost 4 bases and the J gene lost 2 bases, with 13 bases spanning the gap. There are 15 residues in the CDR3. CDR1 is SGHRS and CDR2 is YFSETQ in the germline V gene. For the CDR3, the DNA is TGCGCCAGCAGCCTCAATTCCTTCACTGGAAACACCATATATTTT. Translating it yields CASSLNSFTGNTIYF.

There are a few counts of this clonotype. Here the CDR3 DNA reads TGTGCCAGCAGTTACTCGGGAGTGTATAGCAATCAGCCCCAGCATTTT. Translated: CASSYSGVYSNQPQHF. The chain recombines TRBV6-2 or TRBV6-3 with TRBJ1-5; D ambiguous. The CDR3 extends over 16 amino acids. V dropped 0 bases and J dropped 0 bases, with 9 bases sitting between them. The germline V gene encodes CDR1 MNHEY and CDR2 SVGEGT.

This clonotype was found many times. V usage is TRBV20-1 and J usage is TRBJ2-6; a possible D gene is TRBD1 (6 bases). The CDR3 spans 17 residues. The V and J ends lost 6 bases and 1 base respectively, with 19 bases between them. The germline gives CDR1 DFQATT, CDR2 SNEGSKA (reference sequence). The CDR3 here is CSANYQQGQSGANVLTF. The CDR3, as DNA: TGCAGTGCCAACTATCAACAGGGCCAATCTGGGGCCAACGTCCTGACTTTC.

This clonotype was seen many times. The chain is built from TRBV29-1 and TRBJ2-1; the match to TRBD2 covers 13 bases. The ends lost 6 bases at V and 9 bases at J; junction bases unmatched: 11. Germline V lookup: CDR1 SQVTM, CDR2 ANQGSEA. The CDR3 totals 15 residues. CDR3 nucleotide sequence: TGCAGCGTCGGACTAGCGGGAGTTGGGTGGAGTGAGCAGTTCTTC. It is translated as CSVGLAGVGWSEQFF.

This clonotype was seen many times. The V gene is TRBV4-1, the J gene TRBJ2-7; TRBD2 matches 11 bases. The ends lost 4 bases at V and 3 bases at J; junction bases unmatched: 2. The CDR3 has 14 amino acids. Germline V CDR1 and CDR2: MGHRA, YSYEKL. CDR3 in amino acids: CASSLLAGGYEQYF. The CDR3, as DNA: TGCGCCAGCAGCCTCCTAGCGGGGGGCTACGAGCAGTACTTC.

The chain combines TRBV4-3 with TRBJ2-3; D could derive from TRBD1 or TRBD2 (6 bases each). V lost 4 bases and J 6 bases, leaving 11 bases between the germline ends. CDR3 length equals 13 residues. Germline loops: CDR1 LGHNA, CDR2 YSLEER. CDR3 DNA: TGCGCCAGCAGCCCTATAGGGGGGGATACGCAGTATTTT. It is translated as CASSPIGGDTQYF.

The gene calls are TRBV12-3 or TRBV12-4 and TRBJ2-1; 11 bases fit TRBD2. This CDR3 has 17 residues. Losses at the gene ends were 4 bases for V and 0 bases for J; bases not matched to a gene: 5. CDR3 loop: CASSSGLAESSYNEQFF. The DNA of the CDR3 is TGTGCCAGCAGTTCGGGACTAGCGGAGAGCTCCTACAATGAGCAGTTCTTC.

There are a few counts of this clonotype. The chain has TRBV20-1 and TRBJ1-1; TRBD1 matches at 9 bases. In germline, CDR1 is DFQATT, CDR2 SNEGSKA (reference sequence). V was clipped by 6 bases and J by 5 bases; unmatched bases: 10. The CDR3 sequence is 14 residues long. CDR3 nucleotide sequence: TGCAGTGCAACCCCGGGACAGGGATATACTGAAGCTTTCTTT. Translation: CSATPGQGYTEAFF.

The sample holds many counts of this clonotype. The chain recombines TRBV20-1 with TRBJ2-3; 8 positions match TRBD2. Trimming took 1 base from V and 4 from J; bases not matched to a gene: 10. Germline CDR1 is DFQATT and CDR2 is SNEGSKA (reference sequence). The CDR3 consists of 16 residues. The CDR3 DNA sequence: TGCAGTGCTAGAGTCGGGGGGGCGACGTTATCAGATACGCAGTATTTT. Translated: CSARVGGATLSDTQYF.

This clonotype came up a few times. CDR3 loop: CASSFPNTDTQYF. CDR3 sequence (DNA): TGTGCCAGCAGTTTTCCAAACACAGATACGCAGTATTTT. V and J are TRBV12-3 or TRBV12-4 and TRBJ2-3, with D uncertain. Trimming left V 3 bases short and J 2 bases short, with 6 bases between. This CDR3 region has 13 residues.

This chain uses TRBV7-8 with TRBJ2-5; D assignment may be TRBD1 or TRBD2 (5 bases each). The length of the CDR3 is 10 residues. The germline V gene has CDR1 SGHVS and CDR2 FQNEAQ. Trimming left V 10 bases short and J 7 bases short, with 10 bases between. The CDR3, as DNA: TGTGCCACAGGGAGAGGGACCCAGTACTTC. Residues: CATGRGTQYF.

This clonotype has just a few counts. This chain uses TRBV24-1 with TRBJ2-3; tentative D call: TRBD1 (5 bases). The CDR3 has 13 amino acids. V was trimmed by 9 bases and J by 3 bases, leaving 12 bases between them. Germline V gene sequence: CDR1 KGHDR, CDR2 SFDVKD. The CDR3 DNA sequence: TGTGCCACCGGCTTGACAGAGACAGATACGCAGTATTTT. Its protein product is CATGLTETDTQYF.

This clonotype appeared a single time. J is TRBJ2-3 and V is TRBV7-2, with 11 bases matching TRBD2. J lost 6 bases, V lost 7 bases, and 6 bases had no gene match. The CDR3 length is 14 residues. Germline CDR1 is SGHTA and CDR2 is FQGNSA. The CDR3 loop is CASIPGLAADTQYF. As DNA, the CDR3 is TGTGCCAGCATTCCGGGACTAGCGGCCGATACGCAGTATTTT.

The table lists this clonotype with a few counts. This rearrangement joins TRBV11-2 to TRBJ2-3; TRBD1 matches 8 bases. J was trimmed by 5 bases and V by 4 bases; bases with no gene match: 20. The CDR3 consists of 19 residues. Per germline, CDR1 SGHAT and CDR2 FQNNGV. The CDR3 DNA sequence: TGTGCCAGCAGCTACCCCATTGGACAGGGTCACTTCGGGTTAGATACGCAGTATTTT. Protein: CASSYPIGQGHFGLDTQYF.

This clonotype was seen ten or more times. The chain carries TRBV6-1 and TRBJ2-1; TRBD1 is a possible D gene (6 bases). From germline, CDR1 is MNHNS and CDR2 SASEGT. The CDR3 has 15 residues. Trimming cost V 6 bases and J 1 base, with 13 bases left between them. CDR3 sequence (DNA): TGTGCCAGCAGCTTCACCGGACAGTCCTACAATGAGCAGTTCTTC. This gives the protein CASSFTGQSYNEQFF.

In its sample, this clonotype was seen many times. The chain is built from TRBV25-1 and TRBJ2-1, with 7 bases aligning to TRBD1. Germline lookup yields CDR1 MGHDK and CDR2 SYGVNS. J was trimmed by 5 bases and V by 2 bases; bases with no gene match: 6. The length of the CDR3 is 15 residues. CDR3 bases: TGTGCCAGCAGTGAAACGAGGGGGCTGGACAATGAGCAGTTCTTC. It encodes CASSETRGLDNEQFF.

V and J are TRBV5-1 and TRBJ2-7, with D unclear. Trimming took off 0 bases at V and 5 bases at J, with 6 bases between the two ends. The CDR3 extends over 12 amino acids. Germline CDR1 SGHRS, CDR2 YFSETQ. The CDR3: CASSLASDEQYF. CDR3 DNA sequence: TGCGCCAGCAGCTTGGCATCCGACGAGCAGTACTTC.

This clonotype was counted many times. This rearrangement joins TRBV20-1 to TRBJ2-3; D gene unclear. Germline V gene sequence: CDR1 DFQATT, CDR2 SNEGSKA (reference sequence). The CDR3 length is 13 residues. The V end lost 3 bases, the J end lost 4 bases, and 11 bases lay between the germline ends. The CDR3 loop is CSARVVVADTQYF. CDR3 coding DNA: TGCAGTGCTAGGGTCGTCGTTGCAGATACGCAGTATTTT.